This T cell receptor (beta chain) derives from a study of post-analysis software for immune sequencing data. Whole-study results and caveats: Five TRBV segments (TRBV5-6, TRBV5-1 and TRBV20-1 among them) occurred more frequently in patients than in controls. F-measure co-clustering was strong for batch-matched samples.

The J segment lost 5 bases and the V segment lost 5 bases, leaving 7 bases of the junction unmatched. The germline V gene has CDR1 SGHDT and CDR2 YYEEEE. The CDR3 sequence is 14 residues long. As regards this clonotype: What it binds is unknown.

Unique molecular identifiers were present in the TCR beta cDNA libraries. There were roughly 0.9 to 10 million T cells, and some 500,000 cDNA molecules came from them. From the PCR reads, TCRdb called clonotypes with MiXCR, one entry per CDR3 protein. The sample consists of roughly 670,000 distinct CDR3 sequences, roughly three fifths of them appearing once. The chain recombines TRBV5-6 with TRBJ2-1; TRBD2 matches at 7 bases. This clonotype was obtained from a girl aged 2-10 years with multiple sclerosis. Sequenced input: blood. The CDR3 reads CASSSGTTDNEQFF. The CDR3 DNA reads as TGTGCCAGCAGTTCCGGGACTACAGACAATGAGCAGTTCTTC.